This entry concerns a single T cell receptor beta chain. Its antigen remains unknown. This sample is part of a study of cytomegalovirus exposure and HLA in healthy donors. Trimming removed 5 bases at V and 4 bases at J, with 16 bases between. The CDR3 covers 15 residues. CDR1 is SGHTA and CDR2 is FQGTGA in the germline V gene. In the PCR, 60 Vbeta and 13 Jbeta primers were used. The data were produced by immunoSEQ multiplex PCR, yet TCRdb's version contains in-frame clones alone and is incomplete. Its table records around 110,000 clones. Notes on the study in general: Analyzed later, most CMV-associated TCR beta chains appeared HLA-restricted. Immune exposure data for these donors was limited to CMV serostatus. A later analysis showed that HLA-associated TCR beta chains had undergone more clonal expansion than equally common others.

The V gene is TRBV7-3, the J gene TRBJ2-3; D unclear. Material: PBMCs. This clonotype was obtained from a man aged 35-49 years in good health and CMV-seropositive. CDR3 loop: CASSPYARDSDTQYF. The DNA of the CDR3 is TGTGCCAGCAGCCCCTACGCTAGAGACTCAGATACGCAGTATTTT.